The 5 T cell receptor beta chains presented below share a single source sample, sequenced in a study of OX40 agonist ivuxolimab in advanced cancers. Clones were sequenced by immunoSEQ multiplex PCR, and TCRdb holds only the in-frame ones, with some missing. The sample includes roughly 89,000 clones, approximately 90% of them seen just once. Specimen: CD4+ or CD8+ T cells sorted from blood, collected in a trial of the OX40 agonist ivuxolimab. The receptor source for this set is an adult with an advanced solid tumor such as melanoma, head and neck, liver or kidney cancer.

The chain recombines TRBV27 with TRBJ1-2; D gene ambiguous. V shed 5 bases and J shed 2 bases, with 12 bases lying between them. Looked up from germline, CDR1 is MNHEY and CDR2 is SMNVEV (reference sequence). The CDR3 loop spans 14 amino acids. This chain's CDR3 is CASSIGLMNYGYTF. The CDR3 coding sequence is TGTGCCAGCAGTATAGGACTTATGAACTATGGCTACACCTTC.

The J gene is TRBJ2-3, the V gene TRBV9; 7 bases map to TRBD1. The CDR3 is 14 residues long. From germline, CDR1 is SGDLS and CDR2 YYNGEE. V was clipped by 0 bases and J by 5 bases; unmatched bases: 3. The CDR3 here is CASSVGQGVDTQYF. CDR3 DNA sequence: TGTGCCAGCAGCGTAGGACAGGGTGTAGATACGCAGTATTTT. Supplemented by reference TRBV9 and TRBJ2-3, the full variable domain reads DSGVTQTPKHLITATGQRVTLRCSPRSGDLSVYWYQQSLDQGLQFLIQYYNGEERAKGNILERFSAQQFPDLHSELNLSSLELGDSALYFCASSVGQGVDTQYFGPGTRLTVL.

The gene calls are TRBV6-6 and TRBJ2-1; no clear D. The germline V gene encodes CDR1 MNHNY and CDR2 SVGAGI (reference sequence). The CDR3 totals 12 residues. Trimming pared 5 bases from V and 6 bases from J, leaving 8 bases between. DNA for the CDR3: TGTGCCAGCAGTCCGTGGGGCAATGAGCAGTTCTTC. It specifies CASSPWGNEQFF.

This clone was seen a single time. This chain connects TRBV6-6 to TRBJ1-1; a possible D gene is TRBD1 (5 bases). V lost 6 bases and J 6 bases, leaving 14 bases between the germline ends. CDR3 length equals 13 residues. Germline V lookup: CDR1 MNHNY, CDR2 SVGAGI (reference sequence). The CDR3 sequence is CASRGPKIPEAFF. The CDR3 DNA is TGTGCCAGCAGGGGACCAAAGATCCCTGAAGCTTTCTTT.

V is TRBV6-5 and J is TRBJ2-3; D perhaps matches TRBD1 (6 bases). Germline CDR1 reads MNHEY; CDR2 reads SVGAGI. The CDR3 is 15 residues long. Between the trimmed V and J ends, which lost 0 bases and 2 bases, there was a span of 9 bases. CDR3 sequence: CASSYSAGVTDTQYF. Written as DNA, the CDR3 is TGTGCCAGCAGTTACTCGGCAGGGGTCACAGATACGCAGTATTTT.